Below are 13 T cell receptor beta chains sequenced from a single sample in a study of identical twins. TCRdb analysed the 5' RACE reads with MiXCR anew, one entry per CDR3 protein. The table has about 530,000 distinct CDR3 sequences, approximately 20% seen once. This sample also belongs to another study, concerning yellow fever vaccine responses in identical twins.

The sequenced material came from CD4+ T cells sorted from blood. The receptor source for this set is a woman under 30 in good health.

V gene TRBV10-3 combines with J gene TRBJ1-1; 8 bases agree with TRBD1. J lost 2 bases, V lost 6 bases, and 5 bases had no gene match. The CDR3 consists of 14 residues. Per germline, CDR1 ENHRY and CDR2 SYGVKD. The CDR3 is CAISRTGLNTEAFF. In nucleotides, the CDR3 is TGTGCCATCAGCCGGACAGGGCTCAACACTGAAGCTTTCTTT.

The chain joins TRBV12-3 or TRBV12-4 to TRBJ1-5, with unresolved D. The V end lost 3 bases, the J end lost 2 bases, and 11 bases lay between the germline ends. This CDR3 comprises 15 residues. CDR3 protein: CASSFGQSRNQPQHF. DNA of the CDR3: TGTGCCAGCAGTTTTGGGCAGTCCCGCAATCAGCCCCAGCATTTT.

The V and J genes are TRBV2 and TRBJ2-7; the D gene is possibly TRBD2 (5 bases). Trimming removed 6 bases at V and 0 bases at J, with 18 bases between. This CDR3 is built from 16 residues. Germline CDR1 is SNHLY and CDR2 is FYNNEI. This CDR3 reads CASSKDWVSYSYEQYF. For the CDR3, the DNA is TGTGCCAGCAGCAAGGACTGGGTCAGCTACTCCTACGAGCAGTACTTC.

This clonotype has more than one count but fewer than ten. The rearrangement links TRBV6-6 to TRBJ1-1; D remains ambiguous. CDR3 size: 13 residues. The ends were cut back, 5 bases at V and 8 bases at J, with 15 bases in the middle. The germline gives CDR1 MNHNY, CDR2 SVGAGI (reference sequence). The CDR3 here is CASSPPEAKEAFF. In DNA, the CDR3 is TGTGCCAGCAGTCCCCCGGAGGCGAAAGAAGCTTTCTTT.

The V gene is TRBV6-2 or TRBV6-3, the J gene TRBJ2-1; 9 bases match TRBD2. Germline assignment: CDR1 MNHEY and CDR2 SVGEGT. The CDR3 is 20 residues long. Losses at the gene ends were 5 bases for V and 2 bases for J; bases not matched to a gene: 19. The CDR3 nucleotides are TGTGCCAGCAGTAGTATGAGACAGGGTTGGCGGGAGGGCCCCTACAATGAGCAGTTCTTC. It codes for CASSSMRQGWREGPYNEQFF.

This clonotype was counted at least ten times. The V call is TRBV6-1, the J call TRBJ2-5, with a tentative D call TRBD2 (5 bases). This CDR3 contains 14 residues. Germline V gives CDR1 MNHNS, CDR2 SASEGT. Trimming stripped 6 bases from V and 4 bases from J, with 15 bases between. The chain's CDR3 is CASSPRLFTETQYF. As DNA, the CDR3 is TGTGCCAGCAGCCCACGACTATTTACAGAGACCCAGTACTTC.

Only a few counts were recorded for this clonotype. The rearrangement links TRBV5-1 to TRBJ1-1, with TRBD1 matching over 10 bases. The CDR3 is 14 residues long. From germline, CDR1 is SGHRS and CDR2 YFSETQ. J was trimmed by 7 bases and V by 3 bases; bases with no gene match: 6. In DNA, the CDR3 is TGCGCCAGCAGCTCGACAGGGGGCAACTTTGAAGCTTTCTTT. Translating it yields CASSSTGGNFEAFF.

The chain has TRBV6-1 and TRBJ2-5, with D possibly TRBD1 on 6 matching bases. The CDR3 extends over 15 amino acids. From germline, CDR1 is MNHNS and CDR2 SASEGT. The V gene lost 8 bases and the J gene lost 4 bases, with 20 bases spanning the gap. The CDR3 coding sequence is TGTGCCAGCCGGGCAGGGGAAGGGAGACGAGAGACCCAGTACTTC. Translation: CASRAGEGRRETQYF.

This chain connects TRBV7-2 to TRBJ2-5; D is unclear. Trimming took off 3 bases at V and 4 bases at J, with 9 bases between the two ends. The CDR3 is 13 amino acids. Germline V gene data show CDR1 as SGHTA and CDR2 as FQGNSA. The DNA for the CDR3 is TGTGCCAGCAGCTTCTGGCGGTTAGAGACCCAGTACTTC. It translates to CASSFWRLETQYF.

The chain links TRBV7-3 to TRBJ2-2; a weak D match, TRBD2 (6 bases). Trimming shortened V by 2 bases and J by 2 bases, and 9 bases separated the two germline ends. The CDR3 contains 15 residues. The germline V gene encodes CDR1 SGHTA and CDR2 FQGTGA. The CDR3 nucleotides are TGTGCCAGCAGCTTACAGCGGGTTAACACCGGGGAGCTGTTTTTT. Encoded protein: CASSLQRVNTGELFF.

This clonotype was seen a handful of times. The rearrangement joins TRBV6-5 to TRBJ2-3; D unresolved. Trimming cost V 2 bases and J 2 bases, with 11 bases left between them. CDR1 is MNHEY, CDR2 SVGAGI, per germline. The CDR3 totals 15 residues. In DNA, the CDR3 is TGTGCCAGCAGTTACATTTCGGGCATCACAGATACGCAGTATTTT. This translates into CASSYISGITDTQYF.

This clonotype was observed a few times. The rearrangement joins TRBV12-3 or TRBV12-4 to TRBJ1-1; the D gene is possibly TRBD1 (5 bases). This CDR3 region has 13 residues. V gave up 8 bases and J gave up 4 bases, with 14 bases separating them. CDR3 residues: CASLGEVGTEAFF. CDR3 DNA: TGTGCCAGCTTAGGGGAAGTAGGCACTGAAGCTTTCTTT.

The rearrangement joins TRBV5-1 to TRBJ2-1; 10 bases agree with TRBD2. The trim removed 6 bases at V and 3 bases at J, leaving 9 bases unmatched. Germline V gene sequence: CDR1 SGHRS, CDR2 YFSETQ. This CDR3 is 16 amino acids long. CDR3 DNA sequence: TGCGCCAGCAACCTTGGGACTAGCGCAAACTACAATGAGCAGTTCTTC. Encoded protein: CASNLGTSANYNEQFF.